One sample yielded the 29 T cell receptor beta chains listed below, sequenced in a study of T cells in Graves' hyperthyroidism and ophthalmopathy. Using RNA transcripts as the source, TCR beta CDR3 regions were amplified. Initially, a first-round RT-PCR of the TCR CDR3 employed the HTBI primer set. Each CDR3 protein gets one entry after TCRdb re-called the multiplex PCR reads with MiXCR. The table has about 680,000 distinct CDR3 sequences, about a third seen once; the top ten hold around 30%. Sequenced sample: blood. These receptors were obtained from a woman aged 40-49 years with Graves' hyperthyroidism.

This clonotype was recorded at least ten times. The J gene is TRBJ2-7, the V gene TRBV5-1; the match to TRBD2 covers 7 bases. V was clipped by 0 bases and J by 2 bases; unmatched bases: 2. This CDR3 contains 14 residues. Germline V CDR1 and CDR2: SGHRS, YFSETQ. In nucleotides, the CDR3 is TGCGCCAGCAGCTTGGGTGGACTAGCCTACGAGCAGTACTTC. Translation gives CASSLGGLAYEQYF. Based on the CDR3 plus reference TRBV5-1 and TRBJ2-7, the full variable domain is KAGVTQTPRYLIKTRGQQVTLSCSPISGHRSVSWYQQTPGQGLQFLFEYFSETQRNKGNFPGRFSGRQFSNSRSEMNVSTLELGDSALYLCASSLGGLAYEQYFGPGTRLTVT.

This clonotype was counted at least ten times. This chain connects TRBV6-5 to TRBJ1-6; D may be TRBD1 (5 bases). This CDR3 comprises 14 residues. V shed 2 bases and J shed 9 bases, with 11 bases lying between them. Germline values: CDR1 MNHEY, CDR2 SVGAGI. The CDR3 DNA follows: TGTGCCAGCAGTTACGGGGGTTCGACTTCACCCCTCCACTTT. Its translation: CASSYGGSTSPLHF.

The V gene is TRBV7-2, the J gene TRBJ2-3; 14 positions match TRBD2. Unmatched junction bases numbered 8, after V lost 4 bases and J lost 8 bases. CDR3 length equals 16 residues. Germline CDR1 and CDR2: SGHTA and FQGNSA. The CDR3 bases are TGTGCCAGCAGCTCCCCGACGACTAGCGGGAGGGGTACGCAGTATTTT. Amino acid sequence: CASSSPTTSGRGTQYF.

V and J are TRBV29-1 and TRBJ2-5; tentatively, D is TRBD1 or TRBD2 (6 bases each). The CDR3 extends over 14 amino acids. Germline V gene sequence: CDR1 SQVTM, CDR2 ANQGSEA. V was trimmed by 2 bases and J by 9 bases, leaving 19 bases between them. The CDR3 sequence is CSVEPGEVLGAQYF. Written as DNA, the CDR3 is TGCAGCGTTGAACCAGGGGAGGTGTTGGGGGCCCAGTACTTC.

This chain joins TRBV25-1 and TRBJ1-3, with D possibly being TRBD1 (5 bases). Germline CDR1 reads MGHDK; CDR2 reads SYGVNS. The V gene lost 8 bases and the J gene lost 7 bases, with 21 bases spanning the gap. The CDR3 contains 15 residues. The CDR3 DNA reads as TGTGCCAGCGTTTTGACGGGGCAGGGAGTGAACACCATATATTTT. Residues: CASVLTGQGVNTIYF.

The rearrangement links TRBV15 to TRBJ1-3; TRBD1 agrees at 8 bases. The CDR3 contains 15 residues. The germline V gene has CDR1 LNHNV and CDR2 YYDKDF (reference sequence). V shed 3 bases and J 4 bases; nucleotides not matched to a gene: 5. CDR3 coding DNA: TGTGCCACCAGCAGGCCGGACAGGGCCGGAAACACCATATATTTT. Translating it yields CATSRPDRAGNTIYF.

The CDR3 sequence: CASSENWSDAEAFF. The CDR3 nucleotides read TGTGCCAGCAGCGAAAATTGGAGTGACGCTGAAGCTTTCTTT. J is TRBJ1-1 and V is TRBV7-9, with D uncertain. The germline V gene encodes CDR1 SEHNR and CDR2 FQNEAQ (reference sequence). The CDR3 runs 14 residues. The V and J ends lost 5 bases and 6 bases respectively, with 16 bases between them.

To note about this clonotype: This clone may be a read error of a much larger clone one base away. No conserved phenylalanine or tryptophan ends this CDR3, so it is likely a read error. The genes are TRBV5-1 and TRBJ1-1, with D maybe TRBD1 (6 bases). This CDR3 is built from 17 residues. Germline values: CDR1 SGHRS, CDR2 YFSETQ. V lost 3 bases, J lost 0 bases, and 18 bases lay in between. The CDR3 coding sequence is TGCGCCAGCAGCTCTGCCACGAAACAGGGCATGAACACTGAAGCTTTCCTT. It translates to CASSSATKQGMNTEAFL.

The sample holds a few counts of this clonotype. This sequence joins TRBV28 and TRBJ1-4; tentative D call: TRBD1 (6 bases). The germline V gene encodes CDR1 MDHEN and CDR2 SYDVKM. The CDR3 consists of 16 residues. Trimming stripped 4 bases from V and 3 bases from J, with 15 bases between. The CDR3 region has the DNA TGTGCCAGCAGTTCCTACGGGGGGCCGTCTAATGAAAAACTGTTTTTT. This gives the protein CASSSYGGPSNEKLFF.

This clonotype was seen ten or more times. The chain combines TRBV2 with TRBJ1-2; D gene uncertain. Germline-derived CDR1 and CDR2 are SNHLY and FYNNEI. This CDR3 has 14 residues. V dropped 7 bases and J dropped 4 bases, with 16 bases sitting between them. Here the CDR3 DNA reads TGTGCCAGCATAACTCCTAGAATTCGCTATGGCTACACCTTC. This codes for CASITPRIRYGYTF. The full variable domain, completed using reference TRBV2 and TRBJ1-2, is EPEVTQTPSHQVTQMGQEVILRCVPISNHLYFYWYRQILGQKVEFLVSFYNNEISEKSEIFDDQFSVERPDGSNFTLKIRSTKLEDSAMYFCASITPRIRYGYTFGSGTRLTVV.

This clonotype was detected ten times or more. J is TRBJ1-5 and V is TRBV6-5; 7 nucleotides agree with TRBD1. The J segment lost 7 bases and the V segment lost 6 bases, leaving 6 bases of the junction unmatched. Germline-derived CDR1 and CDR2 are MNHEY and SVGAGI. This CDR3 has 13 residues. The CDR3 loop reads CASRDREGQPQHF. In DNA, the CDR3 is TGTGCCAGCAGAGACAGGGAGGGACAGCCCCAGCATTTT.

V usage is TRBV25-1 and J usage is TRBJ2-7; no definite D call. There are 14 residues in the CDR3. CDR1 and CDR2 (germline): MGHDK, SYGVNS. Between the trimmed V and J ends, which lost 4 bases and 2 bases, there was a span of 12 bases. The CDR3 DNA is TGTGCCAGCAGTGCTTACTCGAACGCCTACGAGCAGTACTTC. Translated: CASSAYSNAYEQYF.

This clonotype was detected ten times or more. The genes are TRBV7-9 and TRBJ1-6; D call uncertain. The CDR3 length is 17 residues. V lost 4 bases and J 2 bases, leaving 15 bases between the germline ends. The germline V gene has CDR1 SEHNR and CDR2 FQNEAQ (reference sequence). CDR3 DNA: TGTGCCAGCAGCTCCGAAAGGACGTCCACCTATAATTCACCCCTCCACTTT. Encoded protein: CASSSERTSTYNSPLHF.

This clonotype showed up just a few times. V is TRBV13 and J is TRBJ2-5; D is ambiguous. The CDR3 has 14 residues. V lost 5 bases and J 1 base, leaving 11 bases between the germline ends. Germline V gene sequence: CDR1 PRHDT, CDR2 FYEKMQ (reference sequence). This chain's CDR3 is CASSPPDIQETQYF. The CDR3 region has the DNA TGTGCCAGCAGCCCGCCCGACATCCAAGAGACCCAGTACTTC.

This clonotype has just a few counts. The CDR3: CASSLGPGSYNSPLHF. As DNA, the CDR3 is TGTGCCAGCAGCTTGGGGCCCGGCTCCTATAATTCACCCCTCCACTTT. The rearrangement joins TRBV7-2 to TRBJ1-6; maybe TRBD1 (5 bases). CDR1 is SGHTA and CDR2 is FQGNSA in the germline V gene. This CDR3 contains 16 residues. V gave up 3 bases and J gave up 0 bases, with 9 bases separating them.

In this sample, this clonotype turned up a few times. The chain combines TRBV14 with TRBJ1-2, with 8 bases that match TRBD1. The CDR3 sequence is 15 residues long. Germline lookup yields CDR1 SGHDN and CDR2 FVKESK. Trimming at V came to 1 base and at J to 4 bases, leaving 5 bases not matched to a gene. The DNA for the CDR3 is TGTGCCAGCAGCCAAGCGCGAGGACAGGGCTATGGCTACACCTTC. Amino acids: CASSQARGQGYGYTF.

The chain combines TRBV12-3 or TRBV12-4 with TRBJ1-5; maybe TRBD1 (5 bases). CDR3 size: 14 residues. V lost 3 bases and J 8 bases, leaving 14 bases between the germline ends. This chain's CDR3 is CASSLGVSAEPQHF. The CDR3 DNA is TGTGCCAGCAGTTTGGGGGTTAGCGCGGAGCCCCAGCATTTT.

This clonotype showed up many times. This chain links TRBV10-3 with TRBJ2-7; tentatively, D is TRBD1 (5 bases). V was trimmed by 8 bases and J by 6 bases, leaving 17 bases between them. The length of the CDR3 is 13 residues. CDR1 ENHRY and CDR2 SYGVKD come from the germline V gene. The CDR3 DNA reads as TGTGCCATCTTCGGAAAGGGGTCCGGCGAGCAGTACTTC. Translated: CAIFGKGSGEQYF.

This clonotype was observed a few times. The chain links TRBV5-1 to TRBJ2-7, with TRBD1 as a possible D gene (6 bases). The CDR3 has 16 amino acids. The V end was cut by 4 bases, the J end by 4 bases, with 21 bases between. The germline gives CDR1 SGHRS, CDR2 YFSETQ. CDR3 nucleotide sequence: TGCGCCAGCAGCCGGACAGCTGGCTCCAGGGATTACGAGCAGTACTTC. Protein product: CASSRTAGSRDYEQYF.

As for this clonotype: A much larger clone is a single base away; this may be a read error. The chain couples TRBV9 to TRBJ2-5; 7 positions agree with TRBD2. CDR3 length: 14 amino acids. With V trimmed by 4 bases and J by 1 base, 4 bases remained unmatched. The germline gives CDR1 SGDLS, CDR2 YYNGEE. CDR3 nucleotides: TGTGCCAGCAGCATCGGGGGGATCCAAGAGACCCAGTACTTC. Encoded protein: CASSIGGIQETQYF.

This clonotype has ten or more counts. This sequence joins TRBV9 and TRBJ2-6; D gene uncertain. CDR1 SGDLS and CDR2 YYNGEE come from the germline V gene. The CDR3 extends over 16 amino acids. Deletions cut 0 bases from V and 2 bases from J, with 9 bases between. CDR3 loop: CASSVAVHPGANVLTF. DNA for the CDR3: TGTGCCAGCAGCGTAGCGGTCCACCCTGGGGCCAACGTCCTGACTTTC.

In the case of this clonotype: At one end, the junction sequence differs from germline, possibly due to a read error. This chain joins TRBV5-1 and TRBJ2-2; TRBD2 matches at 11 bases. Per the germline V gene, CDR1 is SGHRS and CDR2 is YFSETQ. The CDR3 contains 19 residues. The CDR3 protein is CASSSTQILAGEGTGELFF. The DNA for the CDR3 is TGTGCCAGCAGCTCCACCCAAATACTAGCGGGAGAAGGGACCGGGGAGCTGTTTTTT.

Details on this clonotype: This may be a read error, as it is one base from a much larger clone. The chain joins TRBV11-2 to TRBJ1-1, with D possibly matching TRBD1 (5 bases). The CDR3 contains 13 residues. The germline V gene encodes CDR1 SGHAT and CDR2 FQNNGV. Trimming took 6 bases from V and 7 from J, leaving 15 bases between them. DNA for the CDR3: TGTGCCAGCAGTGCAAATCAGGGCCTTGAAGCTTTCTTT. Amino acids: CASSANQGLEAFF. Filled out from reference TRBV11-2 and TRBJ1-1, the complete variable domain reads EAGVAQSPRYKIIEKRQSVAFWCNPISGHATLYWYQQILGQGPKLLIQFQNNGVVDDSQLPKDRFSAERLKGVDSTLKIQPAKLEDSAVYLCASSANQGLEAFFGQGTRLTVV.

This clonotype was seen ten or more times. The chain has TRBV6-5 and TRBJ1-6; D may be TRBD1 (5 bases). Trimming removed 5 bases at V and 7 bases at J, with 18 bases between. CDR1 MNHEY and CDR2 SVGAGI come from the germline V gene. This CDR3 is built from 16 residues. CDR3 sequence reads: CASSQPPGAGNSPLHF. The CDR3 nucleotides are TGTGCCAGCAGTCAACCCCCCGGGGCAGGGAATTCACCCCTCCACTTT.

As for this clonotype: Being one base from a much bigger clone, this may be a read error. This chain joins TRBV20-1 and TRBJ1-2; 10 positions agree with TRBD1. The CDR3 sequence is 17 residues long. J lost 7 bases, V lost 5 bases, and 19 bases had no gene match. The germline CDR1 and CDR2 sequences are DFQATT and SNEGSKA (reference sequence). The CDR3 DNA reads TGCAGTGCTCCCCTTTTTGAGGACAGGGGGTTTTACTGTGGCTACACCTTC. Protein sequence: CSAPLFEDRGFYCGYTF.

This clonotype was seen repeatedly, ten times or more. The chain is built from TRBV2 and TRBJ2-7, with 7 bases fitting TRBD1. The CDR3 consists of 14 residues. The J segment lost 0 bases and the V segment lost 8 bases, leaving 7 bases of the junction unmatched. The germline CDR1 and CDR2 sequences are SNHLY and FYNNEI. This chain's CDR3 is CASDPGQSSYEQYF. The CDR3, as DNA: TGTGCCAGCGATCCGGGACAGAGCTCCTACGAGCAGTACTTC.

A few counts support this clonotype. This CDR3 is CASRRVADQPQHF. CDR3 nucleotide sequence: TGTGCCAGCAGAAGGGTGGCGGATCAGCCCCAGCATTTT. The chain has TRBV6-5 and TRBJ1-5; D remains unclear. Germline lookup yields CDR1 MNHEY and CDR2 SVGAGI. The V and J ends lost 6 bases and 5 bases respectively, with 11 bases between them. There are 13 residues in the CDR3.

This clonotype appeared many times. The chain carries TRBV7-2 and TRBJ2-7, with 7 bases that match TRBD1. The CDR3 extends over 14 amino acids. Germline lookup yields CDR1 SGHTA and CDR2 FQGNSA. V was clipped by 3 bases and J by 1 base; unmatched bases: 3. CDR3 bases: TGTGCCAGCAGCTTCGGGGACAGATCCTACGAGCAGTACTTC. Amino acid sequence: CASSFGDRSYEQYF.

This clonotype was counted many times. The chain uses TRBV5-4 and TRBJ2-5; D assignment may be TRBD1 or TRBD2 (6 bases each). The V and J ends lost 0 bases and 3 bases respectively, with 15 bases between them. This CDR3 comprises 16 residues. The germline V gene has CDR1 SGHNT and CDR2 YYREEE (reference sequence). The CDR3 DNA reads TGTGCCAGCAGCTTGGAGGGGGGACGCCGTGAAGAGACCCAGTACTTC. It translates to CASSLEGGRREETQYF.